This T cell receptor beta chain came from a study of T cell responses to AZD1222 COVID-19 vaccine. General observations from the study: Nearly half of unique spike-specific TCRs reportedly avoided B.1.351 and B.1.1.7 mutated regions. Spike-specific TCR breadth and depth both grew after two AZD1222 doses. Spike-wide coverage was observed for vaccine-associated CD4 TCRs, with dominant responses at 160-218 and 743-854.

Generated by immunoSEQ multiplex PCR, the TCRdb table keeps only in-frame clones and is missing some. The sample carries approximately 60,000 clones, 86% recorded once. As concerns this clone: Its antigen remains unknown.

There are 13 residues in the CDR3. Trimming shortened V by 3 bases and J by 2 bases, and 7 bases separated the two germline ends. Germline V gene lookup returns CDR1 MDHEN and CDR2 SYDVKM. Second-dose groups at about 4 or about 12 weeks were pooled. The starting material was peripheral blood, obtained 28 days after the second AZD1222 dose. V usage is TRBV28 and J usage is TRBJ1-2; perhaps TRBD1 as D (6 bases). The receptor comes from an adult who received the AZD1222 COVID-19 vaccine. Written as DNA, the CDR3 is TGTGCCAGCAGTTTGGACAGAAACTATGGCTACACCTTC. Translating it yields CASSLDRNYGYTF.